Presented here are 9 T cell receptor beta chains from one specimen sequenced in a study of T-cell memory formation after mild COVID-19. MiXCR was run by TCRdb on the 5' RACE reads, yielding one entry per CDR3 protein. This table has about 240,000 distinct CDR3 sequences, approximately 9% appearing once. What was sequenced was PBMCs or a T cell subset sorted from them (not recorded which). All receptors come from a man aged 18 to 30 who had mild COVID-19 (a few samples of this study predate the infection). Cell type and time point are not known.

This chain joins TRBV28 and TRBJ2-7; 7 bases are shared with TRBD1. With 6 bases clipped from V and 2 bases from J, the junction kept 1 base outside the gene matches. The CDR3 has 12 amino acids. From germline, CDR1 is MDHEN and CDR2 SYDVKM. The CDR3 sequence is CASRGQAYEQYV. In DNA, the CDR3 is TGTGCCAGCAGAGGACAGGCCTACGAGCAGTACGTC.

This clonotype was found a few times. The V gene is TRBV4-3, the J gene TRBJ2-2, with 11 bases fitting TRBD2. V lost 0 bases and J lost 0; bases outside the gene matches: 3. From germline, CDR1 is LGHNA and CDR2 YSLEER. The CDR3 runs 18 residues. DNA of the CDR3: TGCGCCAGCAGCCAAGAACTAGCGGGGGCCGCGAACACCGGGGAGCTGTTTTTT. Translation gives CASSQELAGAANTGELFF.

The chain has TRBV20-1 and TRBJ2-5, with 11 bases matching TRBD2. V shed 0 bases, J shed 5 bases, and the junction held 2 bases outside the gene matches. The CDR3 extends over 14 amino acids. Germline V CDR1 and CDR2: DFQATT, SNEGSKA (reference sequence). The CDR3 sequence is CSARDSGGAETQYF. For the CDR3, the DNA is TGCAGTGCTAGAGATAGCGGGGGGGCCGAGACCCAGTACTTC.

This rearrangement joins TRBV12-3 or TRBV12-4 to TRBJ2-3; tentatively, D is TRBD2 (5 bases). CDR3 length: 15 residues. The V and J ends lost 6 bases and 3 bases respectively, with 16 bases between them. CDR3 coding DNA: TGTGCCAGCAGCCAGTTCGGGGTGGAGACAGATACGCAGTATTTT. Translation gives CASSQFGVETDTQYF.

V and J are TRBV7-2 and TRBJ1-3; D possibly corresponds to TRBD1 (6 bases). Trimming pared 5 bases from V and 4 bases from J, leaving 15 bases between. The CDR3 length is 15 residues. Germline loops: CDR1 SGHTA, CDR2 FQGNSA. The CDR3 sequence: CASSRQTGSGNTIYF. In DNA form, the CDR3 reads TGTGCCAGCAGCAGGCAGACAGGCTCAGGAAACACCATATATTTT. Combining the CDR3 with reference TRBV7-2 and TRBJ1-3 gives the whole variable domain GAGVSQSPSNKVTEKGKDVELRCDPISGHTALYWYRQSLGQGLEFLIYFQGNSAPDKSGLPSDRFSAERTGGSVSTLTIQRTQQEDSAVYLCASSRQTGSGNTIYFGEGSWLTVV.

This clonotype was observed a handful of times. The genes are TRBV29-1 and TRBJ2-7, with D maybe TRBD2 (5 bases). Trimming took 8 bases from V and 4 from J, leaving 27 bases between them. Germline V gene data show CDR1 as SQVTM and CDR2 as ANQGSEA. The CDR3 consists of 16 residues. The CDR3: CSPMAVWAATGYEQYV. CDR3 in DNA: TGCAGCCCCATGGCCGTGTGGGCAGCTACGGGGTACGAGCAGTACGTC.

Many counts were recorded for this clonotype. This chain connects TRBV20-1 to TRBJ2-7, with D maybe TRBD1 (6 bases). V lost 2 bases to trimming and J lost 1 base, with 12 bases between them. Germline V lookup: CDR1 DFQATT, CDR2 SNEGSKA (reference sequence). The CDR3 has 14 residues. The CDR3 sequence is CSARSDRISYEQYV. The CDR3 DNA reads TGCAGTGCTAGATCCGACAGGATTTCCTACGAGCAGTACGTC.

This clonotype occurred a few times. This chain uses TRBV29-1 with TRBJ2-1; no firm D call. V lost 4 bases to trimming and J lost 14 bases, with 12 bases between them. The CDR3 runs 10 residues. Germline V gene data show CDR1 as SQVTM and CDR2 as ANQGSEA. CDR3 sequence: CSVAGVIEFF. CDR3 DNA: TGCAGCGTTGCTGGGGTAATTGAGTTCTTC.

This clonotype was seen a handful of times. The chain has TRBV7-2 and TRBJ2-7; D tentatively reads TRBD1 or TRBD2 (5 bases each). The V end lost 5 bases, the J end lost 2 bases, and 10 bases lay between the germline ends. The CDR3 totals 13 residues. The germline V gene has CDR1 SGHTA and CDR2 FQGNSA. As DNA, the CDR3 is TGTGCCAGCAGCCTTGGGGGAACCTACGAGCAGTACTTC. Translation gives CASSLGGTYEQYF.